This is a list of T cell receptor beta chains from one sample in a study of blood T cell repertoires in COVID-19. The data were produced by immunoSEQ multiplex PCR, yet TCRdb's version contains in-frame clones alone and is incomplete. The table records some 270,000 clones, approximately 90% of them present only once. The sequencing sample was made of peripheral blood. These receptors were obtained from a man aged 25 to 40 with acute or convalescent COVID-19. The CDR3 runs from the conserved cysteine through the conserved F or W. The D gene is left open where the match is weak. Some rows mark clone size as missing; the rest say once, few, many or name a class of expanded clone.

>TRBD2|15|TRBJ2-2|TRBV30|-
TGTGCCTGGAGTTTGGCGGGAGGTAACACCGGGGAGCTGTTTTTT
CAWSLAGGNTGELFF
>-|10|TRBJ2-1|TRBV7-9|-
TGTGCCACCGGGACAAATGAGCAGTTCTTC
CATGTNEQFF
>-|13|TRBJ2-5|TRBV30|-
TGTGCCTGGAGTGTACTCACCCAAGAGACCCAGTACTTC
CAWSVLTQETQYF
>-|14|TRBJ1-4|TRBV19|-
TGTGCCAGTAGCAAAGAGGCAACTAATGAAAAACTGTTTTTT
CASSKEATNEKLFF
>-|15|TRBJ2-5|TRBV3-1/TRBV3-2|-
TGTGCCAGCAGCCAAGATCGTAGCGGTCCACGGACCCAGTACTTC
CASSQDRSGPRTQYF
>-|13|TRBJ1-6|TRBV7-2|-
TGTGCCAGCAGCGAGGCGCCGTATTCACCCCTCCACTTT
CASSEAPYSPLHF
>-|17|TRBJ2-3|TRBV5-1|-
TGCGCCAGCAGCTTGGTATCAGGGGTCCCTAGCACAGATACGCAGTATTTT
CASSLVSGVPSTDTQYF
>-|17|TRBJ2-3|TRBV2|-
TGTGCCAGCACTCACCTAGCTGCGTCGAGTGAGACAGATACGCAGTATTTT
CASTHLAASSETDTQYF
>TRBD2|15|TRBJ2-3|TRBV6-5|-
TGTGCCAGCAACCTAGCGGGGGGCGGCACAGATACGCAGTATTTT
CASNLAGGGTDTQYF
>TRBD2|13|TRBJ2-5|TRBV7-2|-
TGTGCCAGCAGCCGTAGCGGGGGTGAGACCCAGTACTTC
CASSRSGGETQYF
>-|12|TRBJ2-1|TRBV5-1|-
TGCGCCAGCAGCTTGACTATCCATGAGCAGTTCTTC
CASSLTIHEQFF
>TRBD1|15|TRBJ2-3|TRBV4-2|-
TGTGCCAGCAGCCGCCGGACAGGTGCCACAGATACGCAGTATTTT
CASSRRTGATDTQYF
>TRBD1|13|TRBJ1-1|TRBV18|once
TGTGCCAGCTCAACCCGGGACAGGGCGGAAGCTTTCTTT
CASSTRDRAEAFF
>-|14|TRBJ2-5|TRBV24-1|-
TGTGCCACCAGTGATTGGACAGATAGGGAGACCCAGTACTTC
CATSDWTDRETQYF
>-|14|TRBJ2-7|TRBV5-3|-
TGTGCCAGAAAGTCGGCAGGGGATTCCTACGAGCAGTACTTC
CARKSAGDSYEQYF
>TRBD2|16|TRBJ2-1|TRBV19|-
TGTGCCAGTAGCTCGGGGACTAGCGTTGGGTACAATGAGCAGTTCTTC
CASSSGTSVGYNEQFF
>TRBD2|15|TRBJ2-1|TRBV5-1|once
TGCGCCAGCAGCGCAATACTAGCGGCGGGGGCAGAGCAGTTCTTC
CASSAILAAGAEQFF
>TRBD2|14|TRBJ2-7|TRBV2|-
TGTGCCAGCACTAGCGGCCACACCTCCTACGAGCAGTACTTC
CASTSGHTSYEQYF
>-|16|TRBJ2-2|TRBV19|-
TGTGCCAGTAGTATAGGGCCGGGTCCGAACACCGGGGAGCTGTTTTTT
CASSIGPGPNTGELFF
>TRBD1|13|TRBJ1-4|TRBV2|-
TGTGCCAGCACCGGGACAGGGTATGAAAAACTGTTTTTT
CASTGTGYEKLFF
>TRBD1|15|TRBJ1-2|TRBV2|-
TGTGCCAGCAGTGAAATGGGGCCGGGACAGGGTGGCTACACCTTC
CASSEMGPGQGGYTF
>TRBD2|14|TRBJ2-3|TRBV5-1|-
TGCGCCAGCAGCTTGGTACTAGCGGAGGATACGCAGTATTTT
CASSLVLAEDTQYF
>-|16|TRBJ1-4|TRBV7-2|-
TGTGCCAGCAGCCCTGGGAGGGGACCAACTAATGAAAAACTGTTTTTT
CASSPGRGPTNEKLFF
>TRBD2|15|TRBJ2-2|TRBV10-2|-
TGCGCCAGCGGACTAGCGGGAGTGGGCACCGGGGAGCTGTTTTTT
CASGLAGVGTGELFF
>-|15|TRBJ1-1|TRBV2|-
TGTGCCAGCTCGCTAAAACCGCTCCGGGGCACTGAAGCTTTCTTT
CASSLKPLRGTEAFF
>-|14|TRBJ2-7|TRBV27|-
TGTGCCAGCAGTTTGCTAGCGCAGCCCTACGAGCAGTACTTC
CASSLLAQPYEQYF
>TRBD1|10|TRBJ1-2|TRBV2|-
TGTGCCACCGAGGGGGCAAGTTCGAGCTTC
CATEGASSSF
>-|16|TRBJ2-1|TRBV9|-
TGTGCCAGCAGCTCGAGAGGGATTAAACTGTACAATGAGCAGTTCTTC
CASSSRGIKLYNEQFF
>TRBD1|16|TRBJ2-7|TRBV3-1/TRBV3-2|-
TGTGCCAGCAGTCAATTTTCCGGGACAGGGGTTACCGAGCAGTACTTC
CASSQFSGTGVTEQYF
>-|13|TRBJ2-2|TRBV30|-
TGTGCCTCGGGACTTACGAACACCGGGGAGCTGTTTTTT
CASGLTNTGELFF
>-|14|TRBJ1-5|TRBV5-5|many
TGTGCCAGCAGCTTGAAATATAGCAATCAGCCCCAGCATTTT
CASSLKYSNQPQHF
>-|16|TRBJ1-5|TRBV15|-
TGTGCCACCAGCAGAGTTGGGAGGGGCCAAAATCAGCCCCAGCATTTT
CATSRVGRGQNQPQHF
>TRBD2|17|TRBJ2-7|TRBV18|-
TGTGCCAGCTCCCCCTCGCCGGGGGTAGCGGGAACCTACGAGCAGTACTTC
CASSPSPGVAGTYEQYF
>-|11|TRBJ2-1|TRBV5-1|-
TGCGCCAGCAGCTTAAGAGATGAGCAGTTCTTC
CASSLRDEQFF
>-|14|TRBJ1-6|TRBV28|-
TGTGCCAGCAGTCTAGGGTCAGGGAGGTCACCCCTCCACTTT
CASSLGSGRSPLHF